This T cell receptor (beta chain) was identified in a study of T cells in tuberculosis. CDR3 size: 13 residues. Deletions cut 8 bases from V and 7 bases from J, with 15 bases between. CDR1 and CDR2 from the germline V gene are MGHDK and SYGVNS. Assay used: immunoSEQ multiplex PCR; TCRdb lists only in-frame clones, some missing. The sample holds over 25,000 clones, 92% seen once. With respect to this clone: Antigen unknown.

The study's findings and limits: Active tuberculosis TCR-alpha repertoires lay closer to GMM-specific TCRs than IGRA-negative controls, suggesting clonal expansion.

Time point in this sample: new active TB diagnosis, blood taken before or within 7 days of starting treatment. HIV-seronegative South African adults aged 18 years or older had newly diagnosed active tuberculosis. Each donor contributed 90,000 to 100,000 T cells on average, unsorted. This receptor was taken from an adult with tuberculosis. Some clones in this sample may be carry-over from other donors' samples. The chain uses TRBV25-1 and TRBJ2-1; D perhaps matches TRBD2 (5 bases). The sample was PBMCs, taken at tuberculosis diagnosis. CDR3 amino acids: CASSRSSANEQFF. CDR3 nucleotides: TGTGCCAGCTCCCGGAGTAGCGCTAATGAGCAGTTCTTC.